A single sample is the source of the 22 T cell receptor beta chains below, sequenced in a study of T-cell reconstitution after alpha-beta-depleted transplantation in children. Unique molecular identifiers were used in preparing the TCRbeta library. MiXCR was run by TCRdb on the PCR reads, yielding one entry per CDR3 protein. The sample records some 550,000 distinct CDR3 sequences, 15% to 20% being singletons. The sequencing here drew on PBMCs from the stem cell graft donor, taken from the stem cell graft. The receptor source for this set is a human donor who donated a stem cell graft to a child with acute lymphoblastic leukemia.

The chain is built from TRBV18 and TRBJ1-1; TRBD1 might be the D (5 bases). The CDR3 consists of 13 residues. Trimming left V 8 bases short and J 3 bases short, with 13 bases between. The germline CDR1 and CDR2 sequences are KGHSH and LQKENI. For the CDR3, the DNA is TGTGCCAGCGACACAGGAGGGGACACTGAAGCTTTCTTT. Translated, it gives CASDTGGDTEAFF.

This clonotype occurred many times. V is TRBV7-8 and J is TRBJ1-3; 8 bases line up with TRBD1. Germline assignment: CDR1 SGHVS and CDR2 FQNEAQ. With V trimmed by 6 bases and J by 3 bases, 7 bases remained unmatched. This CDR3 has 15 residues. The CDR3 here is CASSWDRFGGNTIYF. The CDR3 region has the DNA TGTGCCAGCAGTTGGGACAGGTTCGGTGGAAACACCATATATTTT. The full variable domain, completed using reference TRBV7-8 and TRBJ1-3, is GAGVSQSPRYKVAKRGQDVALRCDPISGHVSLFWYQQALGQGPEFLTYFQNEAQLDKSGLPSDRFFAERPEGSVSTLKIQRTQQEDSAVYLCASSWDRFGGNTIYFGEGSWLTVV.

This chain links TRBV27 with TRBJ2-4; TRBD2 matches at 8 bases. There are 17 residues in the CDR3. CDR1 and CDR2 (germline): MNHEY, SMNVEV (reference sequence). Trimming removed 8 bases from V and 4 bases from J; junction bases left unmatched: 16. For the CDR3, the DNA is TGTGCCAGCGCCACGGGGGGGCCCCGGCCCGAGAAAAACATTCAGTACTTC. As protein: CASATGGPRPEKNIQYF.

This clonotype was seen only a few times. The chain combines TRBV12-3 or TRBV12-4 with TRBJ2-5; TRBD1 is a possible D gene (6 bases). V shed 3 bases and J shed 3 bases, with 14 bases lying between them. CDR3 length: 15 residues. The CDR3 DNA reads TGTGCCAGCAGTTTTTCCGGGACATACGAAGAGACCCAGTACTTC. Encoded protein: CASSFSGTYEETQYF.

A few counts support this clonotype. The DNA is left out, because the CDR3 cannot be placed on it with certainty; the CDR3 is given as TCRdb lists it. V usage is TRBV5-1 and J usage is TRBJ1-1. CDR1 and CDR2 (germline): SGHRS, YFSETQ. 13 amino acids form the CDR3, both terminal residues included. The chain's CDR3 is CASSFGAGAEAFF.

This chain uses TRBV5-1 with TRBJ1-4; the D gene is possibly TRBD1 (5 bases). The CDR3 covers 13 residues. Germline V gene lookup returns CDR1 SGHRS and CDR2 YFSETQ. The V and J ends lost 4 bases and 4 bases respectively, with 8 bases between them. DNA of the CDR3: TGCGCCAGCAGCAGCGGGGGTAATGAAAAACTGTTTTTT. This encodes CASSSGGNEKLFF.

There are a few counts of this clonotype. This chain uses TRBV20-1 with TRBJ2-3; 8 bases are shared with TRBD2. Germline loops: CDR1 DFQATT, CDR2 SNEGSKA (reference sequence). V trimming: 0 bases; J trimming: 6 bases; junction bases outside the gene matches: 5. This CDR3 has 14 residues. The CDR3 region is CSARETSAPDTQYF. The DNA for the CDR3 is TGCAGTGCTAGAGAGACTAGCGCCCCGGATACGCAGTATTTT.

This clonotype was picked up many times. The chain joins TRBV6-2 or TRBV6-3 to TRBJ2-1; 10 nucleotides line up with TRBD2. This CDR3 is 14 amino acids long. CDR1 is MNHEY and CDR2 is SVGEGT in the germline V gene. Unmatched junction bases numbered 6, after V lost 8 bases and J lost 5 bases. CDR3 amino acids: CASRPSGRHNEQFF. The CDR3 nucleotides are TGTGCCAGCCGACCTAGCGGGAGACACAATGAGCAGTTCTTC.

In this sample, this clonotype turned up a few times. V usage is TRBV30 and J usage is TRBJ1-1; TRBD1 might be the D (5 bases). The length of the CDR3 is 12 residues. Trimming took off 3 bases at V and 11 bases at J, with 16 bases between the two ends. In germline, CDR1 is GTSNPN, CDR2 SVGIG (reference sequence). For the CDR3, the DNA is TGTGCCTGGAGCGACCAGGGTTCTGGGGCTTTCTTT. Translation: CAWSDQGSGAFF.

The chain recombines TRBV5-5 with TRBJ2-7, with 8 bases aligning to TRBD1. In germline, CDR1 is SGHKS, CDR2 YYEKEE (reference sequence). The CDR3 contains 15 residues. V lost 2 bases to trimming and J lost 2 bases; unmatched junction nucleotides: 6. The CDR3 nucleotides read TGTGCCAGCAGCTTTAACAGGGGGTTAACCTACGAGCAGTACTTC. It codes for CASSFNRGLTYEQYF.

This clonotype was observed a few times. The gene calls are TRBV15 and TRBJ2-7; tentative D call: TRBD2 (5 bases). The germline V and J ends were trimmed by 0 bases and 1 base, with 13 bases remaining between them. Germline assignment: CDR1 LNHNV and CDR2 YYDKDF (reference sequence). This CDR3 region has 16 residues. This CDR3 is CATSRDRSGRSYEQYF. The CDR3 nucleotides are TGTGCCACCAGCAGAGATCGCAGCGGTAGGTCCTACGAGCAGTACTTC. Combining the CDR3 with reference TRBV15 and TRBJ2-7 gives the whole variable domain DAMVIQNPRYQVTQFGKPVTLSCSQTLNHNVMYWYQQKSSQAPKLLFHYYDKDFNNEADTPDNFQSRRPNTSFCFLDIRSPGLGDTAMYLCATSRDRSGRSYEQYFGPGTRLTVT.

This clonotype was observed at least ten times. J is TRBJ2-7 and V is TRBV12-3 or TRBV12-4; the D is unclear. V was clipped by 4 bases and J by 6 bases, with 10 bases between them. The CDR3 loop spans 12 amino acids. CDR3 in amino acids: CASSSVGSEQYF. DNA of the CDR3: TGTGCCAGCAGTTCGGTGGGATCCGAGCAGTACTTC.

The chain couples TRBV20-1 to TRBJ2-1; D is perhaps TRBD1 or TRBD2 (5 bases each). Germline V CDR1 and CDR2: DFQATT, SNEGSKA (reference sequence). Deletions cut 3 bases from V and 9 bases from J, with 18 bases between. The CDR3 has 14 amino acids. In DNA form, the CDR3 reads TGCAGTGCTAGTCTGAAGTCCCTTGGGGGTGAGCAGTTCTTC. This sequence encodes CSASLKSLGGEQFF.

This clonotype showed up just a few times. The V gene is TRBV7-8, the J gene TRBJ2-1; TRBD1 might be the D (6 bases). This CDR3 comprises 13 residues. V lost 3 bases to trimming and J lost 9 bases, with 12 bases between them. CDR1 is SGHVS, CDR2 FQNEAQ, per germline. Here the CDR3 DNA reads TGTGCCAGCAGCTTCGCAGGGGCAACTGAGCAGTTCTTC. It encodes CASSFAGATEQFF. Supplemented by reference TRBV7-8 and TRBJ2-1, the full variable domain reads GAGVSQSPRYKVAKRGQDVALRCDPISGHVSLFWYQQALGQGPEFLTYFQNEAQLDKSGLPSDRFFAERPEGSVSTLKIQRTQQEDSAVYLCASSFAGATEQFFGPGTRLTVL.

This clonotype has more than one count but fewer than ten. The chain joins TRBV12-3 or TRBV12-4 to TRBJ2-7; D is undetermined. V was pared by 3 bases and J by 6 bases, with 9 bases between. The CDR3 is made up of 12 amino acids. The CDR3 sequence: CASSFVESEQYF. The CDR3 coding sequence is TGTGCCAGCAGTTTCGTCGAGAGCGAGCAGTACTTC.

This clonotype has just a few counts. The chain combines TRBV3-1 with TRBJ2-7; 10 bases match TRBD2. J gave up 5 bases and V 1 base, and 2 bases lay outside the gene matches. CDR1 and CDR2 from the germline V gene are LGHDT and YNNKEL (reference sequence). CDR3 length: 14 residues. CDR3 loop: CASSQVLAGDEQYF. CDR3 bases: TGTGCCAGCAGCCAAGTTCTAGCGGGAGACGAGCAGTACTTC.

The chain is built from TRBV7-3 and TRBJ2-7; a possible D gene is TRBD1 (5 bases). Between the trimmed V and J ends, which lost 5 bases and 3 bases, there was a span of 11 bases. This CDR3 region has 13 residues. CDR1 and CDR2 (germline): SGHTA, FQGTGA. The CDR3, as DNA: TGTGCCAGCAGCCACCCCAGGGACTACGAGCAGTACTTC. Encoded protein: CASSHPRDYEQYF.

This clonotype was counted a few times. V usage is TRBV5-1 and J usage is TRBJ1-3, with D possibly being TRBD1 (5 bases). Germline CDR1 and CDR2: SGHRS and YFSETQ. This CDR3 has 17 amino acids. Trimming left V 2 bases short and J 0 bases short, with 15 bases between. The DNA for the CDR3 is TGCGCCAGCAGCTTAGGGGAGTATTCCGTCTCTGGAAACACCATATATTTT. Protein product: CASSLGEYSVSGNTIYF.

The chain links TRBV4-1 to TRBJ2-2; TRBD2 matches at 8 bases. From germline, CDR1 is MGHRA and CDR2 YSYEKL. V gave up 1 base and J gave up 7 bases; unmatched junction bases: 17. The CDR3 is 19 amino acids. DNA of the CDR3: TGCGCCAGCAGCCAAGGGGCCTCTTACGGGAGGGCGAGTGGCGGGGAGCTGTTTTTT. The encoded protein is CASSQGASYGRASGGELFF.

This clonotype came up a few times. The J gene is TRBJ2-1, the V gene TRBV10-2; D is undetermined. Germline assignment: CDR1 WSHSY and CDR2 SAAADI. V was trimmed by 1 base and J by 4 bases, leaving 11 bases between them. The CDR3 runs to 15 residues. CDR3 in amino acids: CASSELAVGYNEQFF. CDR3 DNA: TGCGCCAGCAGTGAGTTGGCGGTTGGATACAATGAGCAGTTCTTC.

The chain joins TRBV10-3 to TRBJ2-1; TRBD1 matches at 7 bases. This CDR3 contains 16 residues. The ends lost 0 bases at V and 5 bases at J; junction bases unmatched: 7. Germline lookup yields CDR1 ENHRY and CDR2 SYGVKD. The CDR3 bases are TGTGCCATCAGTGAGTCAAAGGGGGCGACGCACAATGAGCAGTTCTTC. Residues: CAISESKGATHNEQFF.

This clonotype has just a few counts. This chain links TRBV27 with TRBJ1-5, with 9 bases identical to TRBD1. V lost 3 bases and J lost 7; bases outside the gene matches: 7. The CDR3 has 15 residues. Germline loops: CDR1 MNHEY, CDR2 SMNVEV (reference sequence). Written as DNA, the CDR3 is TGTGCCAGCAGTTTCTCCGGGACAGGGTGGCAGCCCCAGCATTTT. Its translation is CASSFSGTGWQPQHF.